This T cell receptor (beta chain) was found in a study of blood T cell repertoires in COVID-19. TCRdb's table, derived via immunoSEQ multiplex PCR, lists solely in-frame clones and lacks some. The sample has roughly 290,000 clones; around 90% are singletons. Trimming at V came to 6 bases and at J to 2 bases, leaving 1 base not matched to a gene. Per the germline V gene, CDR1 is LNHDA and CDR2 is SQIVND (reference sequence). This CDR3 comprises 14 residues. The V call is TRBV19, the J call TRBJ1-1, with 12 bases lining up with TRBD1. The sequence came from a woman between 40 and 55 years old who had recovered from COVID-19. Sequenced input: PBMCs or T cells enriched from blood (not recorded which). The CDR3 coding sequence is TGTGCCAGTAGCGGGACAGGGGGCAACACTGAAGCTTTCTTT. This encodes CASSGTGGNTEAFF.